The 26 T cell receptor beta chains below were found in one sample sequenced in a study of cytomegalovirus exposure and HLA in healthy donors. It was with 60 Vbeta and 13 Jbeta primers that the PCR ran. Sequencing used immunoSEQ multiplex PCR; TCRdb keeps in-frame clones, though not all of them. The sample consists of fewer than 200,000 clones, about 88% of them appearing once. Sample: PBMCs. Receptors originate from a man aged 25-40 years in good health and CMV-seropositive.

V and J are TRBV5-6 and TRBJ1-2; D not resolved. There are 16 residues in the CDR3. The V end was cut by 0 bases, the J end by 2 bases, with 14 bases between. Per germline, CDR1 SGHDT and CDR2 YYEEEE. The DNA of the CDR3 is TGTGCCAGCAGCTTGGAACGAGTCAGAGCGAACTATGGCTACACCTTC. Protein: CASSLERVRANYGYTF.

Comments on this clone: One junction end disagrees with the germline gene, perhaps due to a read error. The sample holds other DNA sequences that translate to the same CDR3. This chain links TRBV7-3 with TRBJ2-5; TRBD2 might be the D (6 bases). Germline loops: CDR1 SGHTA, CDR2 FQGTGA. The CDR3 extends over 15 amino acids. The CDR3 is CASSYTAGRQETQYF. The DNA of the CDR3 is TGTGCCAGCAGCTACACAGCGGGTCGGCAAGAGACTCAGTACTTC. Using reference TRBV7-3 and TRBJ2-5 for the parts outside the CDR3, the full variable domain is GAGVSQTPSNKVTEKGKYVELRCDPISGHTALYWYRQSLGQGPEFLIYFQGTGAADDSGLPNDRFFAVRPEGSVSTLKIQRTERGDSAVYLCASSYTAGRQETQYFGPGTRLLVL.

The chain uses TRBV15 and TRBJ2-3; tentatively, D is TRBD2 (6 bases). This CDR3 comprises 14 residues. Germline V gene sequence: CDR1 LNHNV, CDR2 YYDKDF (reference sequence). V was cut by 8 bases and J by 4 bases, with 16 bases left in between. Here the CDR3 DNA reads TGTGCCACCTCATTAGGAGGGCCCGCAGATACGCAGTATTTT. Protein product: CATSLGGPADTQYF.

This chain uses TRBV29-1 with TRBJ2-5; TRBD2 is a possible D gene (5 bases). The tail of the sequence fits TRBJ2-7 better, so the J call may be wrong. The CDR3 contains 13 residues. Germline-derived CDR1 and CDR2 are SQVTM and ANQGSEA. The CDR3 nucleotides are TGCAGCGTTGAACATCGGGACTCCTACGAGCAGTACTTC. Amino acid sequence: CSVEHRDSYEQYF.

The chain links TRBV11-2 to TRBJ2-2, with D possibly matching TRBD2 (5 bases). Per germline, CDR1 SGHAT and CDR2 FQNNGV. V dropped 1 base and J dropped 4 bases, with 10 bases sitting between them. CDR3 length: 15 amino acids. The chain's CDR3 is CASSLGGPSTGELFF. Written as DNA, the CDR3 is TGTGCCAGCAGCTTAGGCGGGCCGAGCACCGGGGAGCTGTTTTTT.

V usage is TRBV6-1 and J usage is TRBJ1-1, with 7 bases that match TRBD1. This CDR3 has 11 residues. V lost 10 bases, J lost 4 bases, and 3 bases stayed unmatched. Germline lookup yields CDR1 MNHNS and CDR2 SASEGT. CDR3 in amino acids: CATTGATEAFF. The CDR3 DNA follows: TGTGCCACCACAGGGGCCACTGAAGCTTTCTTT.

The chain joins TRBV14 to TRBJ2-1; no clear D gene. The CDR3 spans 15 residues. With 0 bases removed from V and 3 bases from J, the gap between germline ends came to 9 bases. CDR1 and CDR2 (germline): SGHDN, FVKESK. In DNA form, the CDR3 reads TGTGCCAGCAGCCAAGATCAGGTCATCTACAATGAGCAGTTCTTC. Its protein product is CASSQDQVIYNEQFF.

This clone was seen only a few times. The chain carries TRBV10-2 and TRBJ1-1; D is unresolved. Germline assignment: CDR1 WSHSY and CDR2 SAAADI. The CDR3 is 13 residues long. Trimming took off 7 bases at V and 0 bases at J, with 9 bases between the two ends. The CDR3 loop reads CASNLLMNTEAFF. The CDR3 nucleotides are TGCGCCAGCAACTTACTTATGAACACTGAAGCTTTCTTT.

The rearrangement links TRBV29-1 to TRBJ2-1, with TRBD2 matching over 11 bases. V gave up 3 bases and J gave up 2 bases; unmatched junction bases: 6. Germline CDR1 reads SQVTM; CDR2 reads ANQGSEA. The CDR3 runs 16 residues. The CDR3 region has the DNA TGCAGCGTTGAGGGACTAGCGGTATCGCCCTACAATGAGCAGTTCTTC. Its protein product is CSVEGLAVSPYNEQFF.

The chain has TRBV9 and TRBJ1-3, with D possibly being TRBD1 (6 bases). The ends were cut back, 3 bases at V and 4 bases at J, with 20 bases in the middle. The CDR3 is 17 amino acids. The germline CDR1 and CDR2 sequences are SGDLS and YYNGEE. The CDR3 here is CASSDLSTPGAGNTIYF. DNA for the CDR3: TGTGCCAGCAGCGACCTGAGCACTCCAGGGGCGGGAAACACCATATATTTT.

The chain is built from TRBV29-1 and TRBJ1-3; D call uncertain. Trimming shortened V by 4 bases and J by 0 bases, and 10 bases separated the two germline ends. Germline V gene data show CDR1 as SQVTM and CDR2 as ANQGSEA. CDR3 length: 14 residues. CDR3 sequence reads: CSVAGSHSGNTIYF. Written as DNA, the CDR3 is TGCAGCGTTGCCGGGTCTCACTCTGGAAACACCATATATTTT.

The chain employs TRBV18 and TRBJ2-5, with 11 bases fitting TRBD1. CDR3 length equals 14 residues. CDR1 is KGHSH and CDR2 is LQKENI in the germline V gene. Unmatched junction bases numbered 4, after V lost 6 bases and J lost 4 bases. In DNA form, the CDR3 reads TGTGCCAGCTCCCCGGGGACAGGGGGAGAGACCCAGTACTTC. Protein product: CASSPGTGGETQYF.

The rearrangement uses TRBV5-8 and TRBJ2-1; 7 nucleotides agree with TRBD2. After removal of 0 bases from V and 2 bases from J, the junction contained 5 bases not matched to a gene. This CDR3 comprises 16 residues. Looked up from germline, CDR1 is SGHTS and CDR2 is YDEGEE. CDR3 sequence reads: CASSLELALTYNEQFF. The CDR3 DNA is TGTGCCAGCAGCTTGGAACTAGCGCTTACCTACAATGAGCAGTTCTTC.

This clone was seen once. J is TRBJ2-5 and V is TRBV4-2, with 9 bases that match TRBD2. The J call is doubtful: the DNA matches TRBJ2-7 better. The CDR3 spans 15 residues. From germline, CDR1 is LGHNA and CDR2 YNFKEQ. The CDR3 DNA sequence: TGTGCCAGCAGCCAAGCGACTAGCGGTTTCTACGAGCAGTACTTC. It specifies CASSQATSGFYEQYF.

The chain recombines TRBV7-2 with TRBJ1-1, with TRBD1 matching 7 bases. This CDR3 has 13 residues. Losses at the gene ends were 5 bases for V and 8 bases for J; bases not matched to a gene: 8. From germline, CDR1 is SGHTA and CDR2 FQGNSA. This CDR3 is CASSPSTGREAFF. CDR3 nucleotide sequence: TGTGCCAGCAGCCCCTCGACAGGGCGGGAAGCTTTCTTT.

V usage is TRBV6-6 and J usage is TRBJ2-1; 8 bases are a match to TRBD2. This CDR3 has 15 amino acids. Germline trimming cut 5 bases from V and 6 bases from J; bases unmatched to any gene: 9. CDR1 is MNHNY, CDR2 SVGAGI, per germline (reference sequence). The CDR3 loop reads CASSKLADPPNEQFF. CDR3 nucleotides: TGTGCCAGCAGTAAACTAGCGGACCCCCCCAATGAGCAGTTCTTC.

This clone appeared a few times. This sequence joins TRBV4-3 and TRBJ2-6; 8 nucleotides match TRBD2. Germline trimming cut 3 bases from V and 2 bases from J; bases unmatched to any gene: 6. In germline, CDR1 is LGHNA, CDR2 YSLEER. The CDR3 totals 17 residues. In nucleotides, the CDR3 is TGCGCCAGCAGCCAGTACGGGAGGGGTACTGGGGCCAACGTCCTGACTTTC. Its protein is CASSQYGRGTGANVLTF.

Comment on this clone: The sample carries other DNA sequences with the same CDR3. The chain employs TRBV19 and TRBJ1-1; 7 bases match TRBD1. The germline V gene has CDR1 LNHDA and CDR2 SQIVND (reference sequence). This CDR3 comprises 13 residues. Germline trimming cut 4 bases from V and 6 bases from J; bases unmatched to any gene: 5. CDR3 nucleotide sequence: TGTGCCAGTAGTACTACAGGGGTCTCTGAAGCTTTCTTT. Amino acids: CASSTTGVSEAFF.

The J gene is TRBJ2-1, the V gene TRBV27; 10 bases are shared with TRBD2. There are 14 residues in the CDR3. Germline CDR1 and CDR2: MNHEY and SMNVEV (reference sequence). With 5 bases clipped from V and 10 bases from J, the junction kept 8 bases outside the gene matches. The CDR3 protein is CASSESGRAREQFF. In DNA, the CDR3 is TGTGCCAGCAGTGAAAGCGGGAGGGCCCGGGAGCAGTTCTTC.

This clone was observed a few times. J is TRBJ1-1 and V is TRBV5-4; 12 bases map to TRBD1. The V gene's germline CDR1 is SGHNT and CDR2 YYREEE (reference sequence). The J segment lost 4 bases and the V segment lost 7 bases, leaving 5 bases of the junction unmatched. This CDR3 contains 14 residues. The CDR3 nucleotides read TGTGCCAGCTGGGGACAGGGGGCCTCCACTGAAGCTTTCTTT. It yields the protein CASWGQGASTEAFF.

J is TRBJ2-2 and V is TRBV5-1, with 8 bases matching TRBD2. Trimming cost V 2 bases and J 8 bases; bases outside gene matches: 8. In germline, CDR1 is SGHRS, CDR2 YFSETQ. The CDR3 sequence is 15 residues long. The CDR3 reads CASSFGAGVSGELFF. CDR3 nucleotide sequence: TGCGCCAGCAGCTTCGGAGCGGGAGTGTCAGGGGAGCTGTTTTTT.

This clone was recorded a few times. A much larger clone differs from this one at a single base, so this may be a read error. This CDR3 is also generated by other DNA sequences in the sample. The rearrangement links TRBV4-2 to TRBJ2-5, with TRBD2 matching over 9 bases. The DNA end is a closer match to TRBJ2-7, so the J assignment may be wrong. This CDR3 spans 15 amino acids. CDR1 and CDR2 from the germline V gene are LGHNA and YNFKEQ. The DNA of the CDR3 is TGTGCCAGCAGCCAAGAGACTAGCGGCTCCTACGAGCAGTACTTC. Its protein is CASSQETSGSYEQYF.

This clone was seen once. The V and J genes are TRBV7-9 and TRBJ2-1; D not certain. The ends were cut back, 0 bases at V and 4 bases at J, with 10 bases in the middle. Germline values: CDR1 SEHNR, CDR2 FQNEAQ (reference sequence). This CDR3 region has 15 residues. The chain's CDR3 is CASSLAPTSYNEQFF. The DNA for the CDR3 is TGTGCCAGCAGCTTAGCGCCAACATCTTACAATGAGCAGTTCTTC.

This chain links TRBV9 with TRBJ2-1; D may be TRBD1 (6 bases). Germline V gene lookup returns CDR1 SGDLS and CDR2 YYNGEE. The V gene lost 3 bases and the J gene lost 9 bases, with 19 bases spanning the gap. The CDR3 covers 15 residues. The CDR3 loop is CASSGSGGLYAEQFF. As DNA, the CDR3 is TGTGCCAGCAGCGGGAGTGGGGGCCTCTACGCTGAGCAGTTCTTC.

V is TRBV19 and J is TRBJ1-4; TRBD1 is a possible D gene (6 bases). V shed 7 bases and J shed 8 bases, with 20 bases lying between them. CDR1 and CDR2 from the germline V gene are LNHDA and SQIVND (reference sequence). The CDR3 consists of 15 residues. The CDR3 DNA is TGTGCCAGTACCGATCGGGGGGCGACCGGCGAAAAACTGTTTTTT. Its protein is CASTDRGATGEKLFF.

CDR3 sequence (DNA): TGTGCCAGCAGTTCCCTTCGGGACAGCCCCACAGATACGCAGTATTTT. Translated, it gives CASSSLRDSPTDTQYF. V and J are TRBV7-9 and TRBJ2-3; TRBD1 aligns across 7 bases. Germline assignment: CDR1 SEHNR and CDR2 FQNEAQ (reference sequence). This CDR3 is 16 amino acids long. The trim removed 6 bases at V and 2 bases at J, leaving 11 bases unmatched.